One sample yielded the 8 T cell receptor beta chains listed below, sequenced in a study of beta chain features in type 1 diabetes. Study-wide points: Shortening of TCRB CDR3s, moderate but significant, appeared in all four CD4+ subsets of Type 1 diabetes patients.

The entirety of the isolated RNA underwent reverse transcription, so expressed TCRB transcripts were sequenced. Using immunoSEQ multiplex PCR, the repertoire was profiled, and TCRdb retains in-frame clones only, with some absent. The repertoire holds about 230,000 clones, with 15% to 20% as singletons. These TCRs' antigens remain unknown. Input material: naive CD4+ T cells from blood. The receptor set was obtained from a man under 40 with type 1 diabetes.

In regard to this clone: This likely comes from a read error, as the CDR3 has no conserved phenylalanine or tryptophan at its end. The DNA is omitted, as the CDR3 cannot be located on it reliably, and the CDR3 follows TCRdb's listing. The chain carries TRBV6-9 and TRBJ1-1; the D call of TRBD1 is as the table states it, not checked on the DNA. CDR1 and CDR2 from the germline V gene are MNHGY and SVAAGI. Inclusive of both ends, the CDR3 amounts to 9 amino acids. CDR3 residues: CASRSTRVV.

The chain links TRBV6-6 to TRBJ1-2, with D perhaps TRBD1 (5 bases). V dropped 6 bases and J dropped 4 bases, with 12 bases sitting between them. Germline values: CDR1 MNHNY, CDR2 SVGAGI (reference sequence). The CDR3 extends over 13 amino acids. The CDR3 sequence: CASRLTAPYGYTF. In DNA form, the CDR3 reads TGTGCCAGCAGACTGACAGCACCCTATGGCTACACCTTC.

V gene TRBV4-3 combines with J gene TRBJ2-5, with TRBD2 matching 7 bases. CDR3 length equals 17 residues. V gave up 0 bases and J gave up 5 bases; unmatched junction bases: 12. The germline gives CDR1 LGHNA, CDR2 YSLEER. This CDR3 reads CASSQDGPAGPGETQYF. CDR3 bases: TGCGCCAGCAGCCAAGATGGTCCAGCGGGGCCAGGGGAGACCCAGTACTTC.

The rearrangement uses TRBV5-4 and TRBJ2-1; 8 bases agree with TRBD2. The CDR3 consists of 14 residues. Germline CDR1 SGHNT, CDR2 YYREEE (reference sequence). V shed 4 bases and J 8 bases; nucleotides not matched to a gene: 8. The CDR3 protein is CASSVVGLVDEQFF. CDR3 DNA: TGTGCCAGCAGCGTGGTGGGACTAGTCGATGAGCAGTTCTTC.

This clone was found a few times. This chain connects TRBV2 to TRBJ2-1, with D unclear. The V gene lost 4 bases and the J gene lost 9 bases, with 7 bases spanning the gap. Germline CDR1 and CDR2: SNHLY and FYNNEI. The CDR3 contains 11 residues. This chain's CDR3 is CASSAEVEQFF. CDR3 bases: TGTGCCAGCAGTGCGGAAGTTGAGCAGTTCTTC.

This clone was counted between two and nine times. This CDR3 is CASSGDPKNLGLAALSSYEQYF. The CDR3 DNA sequence: TGTGCCAGCAGCGGAGACCCCAAAAATCTAGGACTAGCGGCGCTTAGCTCCTACGAGCAGTACTTC. This chain uses TRBV9 with TRBJ2-7, with 10 bases that match TRBD2. Germline V gene data show CDR1 as SGDLS and CDR2 as YYNGEE. The CDR3 spans 22 residues. The V segment lost 3 bases and the J segment 0 bases; nucleotides outside the gene matches: 24.

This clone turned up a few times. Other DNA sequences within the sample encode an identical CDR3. The CDR3 sequence: CASSLDRGTDTQYF. The CDR3 region has the DNA TGTGCCAGCAGCTTGGACAGGGGCACAGATACGCAGTATTTT. The gene calls are TRBV7-9 and TRBJ2-3, with 8 bases identical to TRBD1. The V and J ends lost 3 bases and 1 base, in that order; junction bases with no gene match: 0. Germline assignment: CDR1 SEHNR and CDR2 FQNEAQ (reference sequence). The CDR3 is made up of 14 amino acids.

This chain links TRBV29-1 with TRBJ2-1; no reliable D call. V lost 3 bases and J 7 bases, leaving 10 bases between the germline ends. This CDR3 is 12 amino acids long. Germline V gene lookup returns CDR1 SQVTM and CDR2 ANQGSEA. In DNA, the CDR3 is TGCAGCGTTGACCCCTTAATAAATGAGCAGTTCTTC. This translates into CSVDPLINEQFF.